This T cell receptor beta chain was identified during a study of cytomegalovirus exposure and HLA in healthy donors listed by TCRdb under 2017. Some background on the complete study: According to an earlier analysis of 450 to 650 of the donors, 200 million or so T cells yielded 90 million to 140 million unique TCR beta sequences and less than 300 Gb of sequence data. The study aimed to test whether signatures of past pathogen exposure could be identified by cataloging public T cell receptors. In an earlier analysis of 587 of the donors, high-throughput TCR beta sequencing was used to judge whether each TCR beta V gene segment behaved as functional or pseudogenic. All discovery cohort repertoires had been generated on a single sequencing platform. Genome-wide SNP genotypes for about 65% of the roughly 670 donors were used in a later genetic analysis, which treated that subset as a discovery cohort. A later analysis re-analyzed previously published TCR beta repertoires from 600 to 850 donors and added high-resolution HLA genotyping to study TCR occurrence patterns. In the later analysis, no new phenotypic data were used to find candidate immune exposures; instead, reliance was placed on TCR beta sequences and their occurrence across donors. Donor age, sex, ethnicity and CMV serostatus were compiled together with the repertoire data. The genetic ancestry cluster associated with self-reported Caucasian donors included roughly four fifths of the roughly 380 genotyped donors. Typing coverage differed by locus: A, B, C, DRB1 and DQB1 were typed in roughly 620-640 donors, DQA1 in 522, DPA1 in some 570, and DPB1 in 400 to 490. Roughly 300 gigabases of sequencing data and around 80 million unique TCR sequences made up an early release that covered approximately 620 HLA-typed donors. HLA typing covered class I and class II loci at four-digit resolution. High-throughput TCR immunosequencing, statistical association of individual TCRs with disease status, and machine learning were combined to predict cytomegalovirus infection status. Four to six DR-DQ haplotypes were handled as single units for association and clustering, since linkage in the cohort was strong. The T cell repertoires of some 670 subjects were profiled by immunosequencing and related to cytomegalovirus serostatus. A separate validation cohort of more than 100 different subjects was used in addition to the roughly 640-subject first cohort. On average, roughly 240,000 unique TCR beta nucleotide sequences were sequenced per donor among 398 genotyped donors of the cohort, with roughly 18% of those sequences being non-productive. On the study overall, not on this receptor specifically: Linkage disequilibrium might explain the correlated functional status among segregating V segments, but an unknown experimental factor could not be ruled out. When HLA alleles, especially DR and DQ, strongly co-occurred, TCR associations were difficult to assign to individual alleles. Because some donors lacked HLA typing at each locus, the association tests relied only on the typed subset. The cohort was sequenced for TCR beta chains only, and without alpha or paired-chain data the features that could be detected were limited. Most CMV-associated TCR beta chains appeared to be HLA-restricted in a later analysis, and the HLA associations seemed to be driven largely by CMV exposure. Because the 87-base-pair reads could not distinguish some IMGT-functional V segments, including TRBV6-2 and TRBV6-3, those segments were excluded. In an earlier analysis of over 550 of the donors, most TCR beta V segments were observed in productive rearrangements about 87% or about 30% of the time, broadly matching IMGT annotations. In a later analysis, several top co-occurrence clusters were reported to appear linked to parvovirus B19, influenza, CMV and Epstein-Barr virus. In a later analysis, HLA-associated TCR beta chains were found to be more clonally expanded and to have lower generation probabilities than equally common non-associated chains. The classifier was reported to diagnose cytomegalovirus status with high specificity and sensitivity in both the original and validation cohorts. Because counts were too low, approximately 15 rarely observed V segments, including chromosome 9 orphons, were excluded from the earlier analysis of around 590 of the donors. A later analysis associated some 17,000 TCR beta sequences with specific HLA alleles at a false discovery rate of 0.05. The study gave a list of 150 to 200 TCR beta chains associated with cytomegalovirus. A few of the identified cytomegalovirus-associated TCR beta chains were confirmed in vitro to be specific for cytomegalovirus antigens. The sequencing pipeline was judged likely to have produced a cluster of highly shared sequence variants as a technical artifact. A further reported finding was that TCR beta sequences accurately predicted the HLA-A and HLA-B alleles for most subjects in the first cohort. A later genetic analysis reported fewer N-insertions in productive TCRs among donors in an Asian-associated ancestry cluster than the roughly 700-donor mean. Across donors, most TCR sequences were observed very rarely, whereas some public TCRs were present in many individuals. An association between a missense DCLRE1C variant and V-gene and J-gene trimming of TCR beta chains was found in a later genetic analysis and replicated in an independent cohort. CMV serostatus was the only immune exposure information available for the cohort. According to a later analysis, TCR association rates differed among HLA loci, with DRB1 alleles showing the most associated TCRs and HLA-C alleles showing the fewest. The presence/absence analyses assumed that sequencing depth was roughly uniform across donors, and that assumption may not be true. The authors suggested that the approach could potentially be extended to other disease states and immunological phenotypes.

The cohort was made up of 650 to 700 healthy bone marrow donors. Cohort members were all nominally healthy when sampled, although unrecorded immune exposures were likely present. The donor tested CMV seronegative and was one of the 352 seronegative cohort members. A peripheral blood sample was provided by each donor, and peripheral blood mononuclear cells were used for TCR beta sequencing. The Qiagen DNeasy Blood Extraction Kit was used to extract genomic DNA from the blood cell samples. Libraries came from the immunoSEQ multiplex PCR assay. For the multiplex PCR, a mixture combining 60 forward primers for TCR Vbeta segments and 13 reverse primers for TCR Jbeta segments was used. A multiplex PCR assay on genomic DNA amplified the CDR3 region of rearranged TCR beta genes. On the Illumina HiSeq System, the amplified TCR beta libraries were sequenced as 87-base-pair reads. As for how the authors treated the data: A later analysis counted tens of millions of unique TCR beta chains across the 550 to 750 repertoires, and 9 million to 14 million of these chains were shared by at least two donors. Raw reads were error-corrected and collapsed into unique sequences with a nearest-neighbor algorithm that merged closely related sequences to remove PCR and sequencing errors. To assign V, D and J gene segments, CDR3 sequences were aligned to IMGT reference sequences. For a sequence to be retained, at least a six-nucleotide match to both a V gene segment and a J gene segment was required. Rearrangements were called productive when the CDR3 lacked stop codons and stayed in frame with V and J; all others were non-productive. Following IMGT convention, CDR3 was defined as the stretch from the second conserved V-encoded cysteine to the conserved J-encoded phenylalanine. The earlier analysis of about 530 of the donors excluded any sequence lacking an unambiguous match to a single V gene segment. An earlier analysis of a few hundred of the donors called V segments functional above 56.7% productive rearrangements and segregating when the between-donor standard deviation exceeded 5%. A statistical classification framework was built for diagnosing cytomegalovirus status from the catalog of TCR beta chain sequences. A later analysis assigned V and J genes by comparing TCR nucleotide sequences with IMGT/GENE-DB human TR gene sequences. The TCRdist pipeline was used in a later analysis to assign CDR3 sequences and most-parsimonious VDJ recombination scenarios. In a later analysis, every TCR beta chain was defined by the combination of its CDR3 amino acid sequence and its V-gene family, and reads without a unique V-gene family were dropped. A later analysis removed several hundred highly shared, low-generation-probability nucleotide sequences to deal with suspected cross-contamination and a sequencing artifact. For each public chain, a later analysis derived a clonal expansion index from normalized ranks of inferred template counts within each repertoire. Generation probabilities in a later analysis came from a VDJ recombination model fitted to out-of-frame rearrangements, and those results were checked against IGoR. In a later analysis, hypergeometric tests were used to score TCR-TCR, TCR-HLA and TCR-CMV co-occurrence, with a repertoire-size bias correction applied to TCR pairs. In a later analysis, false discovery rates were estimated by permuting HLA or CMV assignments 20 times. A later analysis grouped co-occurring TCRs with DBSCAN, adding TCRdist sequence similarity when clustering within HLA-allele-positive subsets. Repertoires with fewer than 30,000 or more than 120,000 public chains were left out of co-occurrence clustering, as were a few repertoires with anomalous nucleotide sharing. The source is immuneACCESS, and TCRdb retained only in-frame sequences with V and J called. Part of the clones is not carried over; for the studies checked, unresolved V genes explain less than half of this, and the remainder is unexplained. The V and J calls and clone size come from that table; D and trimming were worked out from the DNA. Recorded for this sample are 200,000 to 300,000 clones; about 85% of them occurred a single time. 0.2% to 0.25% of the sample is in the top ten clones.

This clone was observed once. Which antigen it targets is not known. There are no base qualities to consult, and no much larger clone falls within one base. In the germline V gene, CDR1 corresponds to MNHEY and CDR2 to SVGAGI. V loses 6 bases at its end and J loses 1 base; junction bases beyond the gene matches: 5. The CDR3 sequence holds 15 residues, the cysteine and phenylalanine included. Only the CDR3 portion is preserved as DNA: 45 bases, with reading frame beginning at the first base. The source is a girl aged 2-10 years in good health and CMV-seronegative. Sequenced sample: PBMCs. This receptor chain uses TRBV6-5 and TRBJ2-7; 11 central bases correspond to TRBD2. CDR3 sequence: CASSQGLAVSYEQYF. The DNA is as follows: TGTGCCAGCAGCCAGGGACTAGCGGTGTCCTACGAGCAGTACTTC.